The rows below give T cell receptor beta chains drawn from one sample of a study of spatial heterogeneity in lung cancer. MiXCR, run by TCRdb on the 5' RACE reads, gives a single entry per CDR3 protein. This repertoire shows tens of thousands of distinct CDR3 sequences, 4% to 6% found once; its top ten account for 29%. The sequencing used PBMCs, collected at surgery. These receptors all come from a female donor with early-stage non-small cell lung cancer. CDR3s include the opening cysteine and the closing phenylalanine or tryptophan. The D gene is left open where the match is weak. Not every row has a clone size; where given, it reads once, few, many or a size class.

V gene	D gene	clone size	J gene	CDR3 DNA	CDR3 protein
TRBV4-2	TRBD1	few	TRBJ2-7	TGTGCCAGCAGCCCCTCCGGGACAGGGTCCTACGAGCAGTACTTC	CASSPSGTGSYEQYF
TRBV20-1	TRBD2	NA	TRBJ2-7	TGCAGTGCAACTAGCGGGGTCACCTACGAGCAGTACTTC	CSATSGVTYEQYF
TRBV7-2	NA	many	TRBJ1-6	TGTGCCAGCAGCTCGAGGAGGGAAGGGTCCTATAATTCACCCCTCCACTTT	CASSSRREGSYNSPLHF
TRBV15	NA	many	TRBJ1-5	TGTGCCACCAGCAGAGGACGGTATAGCAATCAGCCCCAGCATTTT	CATSRGRYSNQPQHF
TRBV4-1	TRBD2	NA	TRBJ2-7	TGCGCCAGCAGCCAGATTGACCTTGGACTAGCGGGTCCACACGAGCAGTACTTC	CASSQIDLGLAGPHEQYF
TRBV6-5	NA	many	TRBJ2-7	TGTGCCAGCAGTGACCTGGGGGCCCACGAGCAGTACTTC	CASSDLGAHEQYF
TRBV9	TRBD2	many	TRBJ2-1	TGTGCCAGCAGCGTAGCCGGGGAGTGGGGACTAGCGCCGCTGGTGGGGGATGAGCAGTTCTTC	CASSVAGEWGLAPLVGDEQFF
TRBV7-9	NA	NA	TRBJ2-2	TGTGCCAGCCATAGGGCGTTGAACACCGGGGAGCTGTTTTTT	CASHRALNTGELFF
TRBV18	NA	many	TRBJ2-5	TGTGCCAGTCTCCAGGAGGGAGAGACCCAGTACTTC	CASLQEGETQYF
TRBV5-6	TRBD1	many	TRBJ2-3	TGTGCCAGCAGCTTGCTCGGCAGGGGGCGGGATACGCAGTATTTT	CASSLLGRGRDTQYF
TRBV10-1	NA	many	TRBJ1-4	TGCGCCAGCAGGCTGGGCCCTAGACAGGAAAAACTGTTTTTT	CASRLGPRQEKLFF
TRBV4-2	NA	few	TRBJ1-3	TGTGCCAGCAGCCAATTTCTGGCAGGCTTCTCCGGAAACACCATATATTTT	CASSQFLAGFSGNTIYF
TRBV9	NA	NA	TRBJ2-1	TGTGCCAGCAGCGCCCGAAGCTCCTACAATGAGCAGTTCTTC	CASSARSSYNEQFF
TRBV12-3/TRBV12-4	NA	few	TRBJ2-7	TGTGCCAGCAGCATCGGGACTTCCTACGAGCAGTACTTC	CASSIGTSYEQYF
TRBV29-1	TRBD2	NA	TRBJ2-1	TGCAGCGGAAGACTAAGCGGGGGGCCCAATGAGCAGTTCTTC	CSGRLSGGPNEQFF
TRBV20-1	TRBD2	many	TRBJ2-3	TGCAGTGCTAGTCCCAGCGGGAGTGGGTATACGCAGTATTTT	CSASPSGSGYTQYF
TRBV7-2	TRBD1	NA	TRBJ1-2	TGTGCCAGCAGCTTAGCGCCGTATCGGGACAGGGGGCAAATTGGCTACACCTTC	CASSLAPYRDRGQIGYTF
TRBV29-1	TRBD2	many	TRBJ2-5	TGCAGCGTTCTCAATGGTTTAGCGGGGCAAGAGACCCAGTACTTC	CSVLNGLAGQETQYF
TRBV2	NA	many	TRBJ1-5	TGTGCCAGGGGATCGGACAGCAATCAGCCCCAGCATTTT	CARGSDSNQPQHF
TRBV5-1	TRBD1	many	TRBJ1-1	TGCGCCAGCAGCTTGCCAGGGGGAGACACTGAAGCTTTCTTT	CASSLPGGDTEAFF